This T cell receptor (beta chain) was identified in a study of OX40 agonist ivuxolimab in advanced cancers. Study-wide background: Enrolled patients in dose escalation had cancers that were hepatocellular carcinoma, melanoma, renal cell or head and neck cancer.

General study points: At 0.1 to 3.0 mg/kg and by week 6, clonal expansion occurred in CD4+ and CD8+ blood T cells. The 0.1-3.0 mg/kg partial responders had among the lowest clonal expansion.

Using immunoSEQ multiplex PCR, the repertoire was profiled, and TCRdb retains in-frame clones only, with some absent. Of approximately 100,000 clones listed, around 90% are singletons. As for this clone: Its antigen is as yet unknown.

CDR1 is LNHDA, CDR2 SQIVND, per germline (reference sequence). J lost 6 bases, V lost 7 bases, and 9 bases had no gene match. The CDR3 is made up of 14 amino acids. Specimen: CD4+ or CD8+ T cells sorted from blood, collected in a trial of the OX40 agonist ivuxolimab. The receptor was derived from an adult with an advanced solid tumor such as melanoma, head and neck, liver or kidney cancer. The chain has TRBV19 and TRBJ1-5; 7 nucleotides match TRBD1. CDR3 sequence reads: CASKATGVAQPQHF. CDR3 nucleotide sequence: TGTGCCAGTAAGGCTACAGGGGTGGCTCAGCCCCAGCATTTT. Filled out from reference TRBV19 and TRBJ1-5, the complete variable domain reads DGGITQSPKYLFRKEGQNVTLSCEQNLNHDAMYWYRQDPGQGLRLIYYSQIVNDFQKGDIAEGYSVSREKKESFPLTVTSAQKNPTAFYLCASKATGVAQPQHFGDGTRLSIL.